This record covers a single T cell receptor beta chain. The CDR3 sequence is 11 residues long. With 4 bases removed from V and 2 bases from J, the gap between germline ends came to 3 bases. Germline CDR1 reads SEHNR; CDR2 reads FQNEAQ (reference sequence). The data derive from a study of technical replicates of blood from a few donors. The table came from immunoSEQ multiplex PCR; TCRdb's copy has only in-frame clones and leaves some out. The table includes approximately 99,000 clones, about 95% detected once. The receptor comes from a human donor in good health. This sequence joins TRBV7-9 and TRBJ2-7; D is unclear. Sequencing used T cells isolated from PBMCs. In DNA, the CDR3 is TGTGCCAGCAGCTCTACCTACGAGCAGTACTTC. Amino acids: CASSSTYEQYF.